Detailed here is one TCR beta chain. A second PCR of 7 to 11 cycles used a sample-barcoded 5' primer and a J-beta primer mix. TCRdb reprocessed the 5' RACE reads with MiXCR, giving one entry per CDR3 protein. This table has 1.2 million to 1.5 million distinct CDR3 sequences, roughly 59% appearing once. This specimen belongs to a study of blood T cells in healthy people across ages. Every donor provided around 9.3 milliliters of peripheral blood. Per sample, a minimum of 6.5 million PBMCs were isolated. The V gene lost 5 bases and the J gene lost 6 bases, with 13 bases spanning the gap. The CDR3 length is 14 residues. Germline CDR1 and CDR2: KGHDR and SFDVKD.

The receptor's source is a man aged 18 to 29 in good health. Input material: blood. The chain joins TRBV24-1 to TRBJ1-5; tentative D call: TRBD1 (5 bases). Written as DNA, the CDR3 is TGTGCCACCAGTGTATCGGGGGTCGGTCAGCCCCAGCATTTT. Translated, it gives CATSVSGVGQPQHF.